These T cell receptor beta chains were read from a single sample in a study of Graves' ophthalmopathy and Graves' hyperthyroidism. TCRdb called the multiplex PCR reads again in MiXCR, with one record for every CDR3 protein. Among 400,000 to 450,000 distinct CDR3 sequences listed, roughly 20% were seen once. The sequencing input was peripheral blood. These receptors were collected from a woman between 18 and 30 years old with stable Graves' hyperthyroidism. The CDR3 runs from the conserved cysteine through the conserved F or W. The D gene is left open where the match is weak. Not all rows give a size; the values are once, few, many and, for expanded clones, a class.

NA,TRBV15,NA,TRBJ1-1,TGTGCCACCAGCGCACGGGCCCAGAACACTGAAGCTTTCTTT,CATSARAQNTEAFF
many,TRBV15,TRBD1,TRBJ2-7,TGTGCCACCAGCAGTGGGGCCGGGACAGGGATCACCTACGAGCAGTACTTC,CATSSGAGTGITYEQYF
few,TRBV30,TRBD1,TRBJ2-5,TGTGCCTGGAGTCAAAGCCCGTGGGGGACAGGGGGTATGCAGACCCAGTACTTC,CAWSQSPWGTGGMQTQYF
many,TRBV4-1,NA,TRBJ1-2,TGCGCCAGCAGCCAAGAGATGGACTATGGCTACACCTTC,CASSQEMDYGYTF
many,TRBV20-1,NA,TRBJ1-2,TGCAGTGCTAGAGCTAGAGGGAGCGGCTACACCTTC,CSARARGSGYTF
many,TRBV14,TRBD1,TRBJ1-2,TGTGCCAGCAGCCTTTCTCCGGGACAGGGGTTTGGCTACACCTTC,CASSLSPGQGFGYTF
NA,TRBV12-3/TRBV12-4,TRBD1,TRBJ1-2,TGTGCCAGCAGCCGGACAGGTGGAATTCGCTATGGCTACACCTTC,CASSRTGGIRYGYTF
NA,TRBV12-3/TRBV12-4,NA,TRBJ1-1,TGTGCCAGCAGTTTCTTAGGGGTTGAAGCTTTCTTT,CASSFLGVEAFF
many,TRBV11-3,TRBD2,TRBJ2-5,TGTGCCAGCAGCTTAGGGGGGGGAGAAGAGACCCAGTACTTC,CASSLGGGEETQYF
many,TRBV28,NA,TRBJ1-2,TGTGCCAGCAACTTGCCCGGACCTTTCTATGGCTACACCTTC,CASNLPGPFYGYTF
NA,TRBV20-1,TRBD1,TRBJ2-7,TGCAGTGCTAGCGAGGACAGGGGAAGAGCGCTTGGTACCTACGAGCAGTACTTC,CSASEDRGRALGTYEQYF
many,TRBV7-8,TRBD2,TRBJ2-5,TGTGCCAGCAGCAGGACTAGCGGGAGTTCGGAGACCCAGTACTTC,CASSRTSGSSETQYF
many,TRBV24-1,NA,TRBJ1-5,TGTGCCACCAGTGACTCGAGGGATAGCAATCAGCCCCAGCATTTT,CATSDSRDSNQPQHF
many,TRBV11-2,NA,TRBJ2-7,TGTGCCAGCAGCTTAGAGGAGGGGACCTACGAGCAGTACTTC,CASSLEEGTYEQYF
many,TRBV11-1,NA,TRBJ2-5,TGTGCCAGCAGCACCTGGACTAATCCCCAACAAGAGACCCAGTACTTC,CASSTWTNPQQETQYF
many,TRBV20-1,TRBD1,TRBJ1-5,TGCAGTGGGGGAAAGGGACAGAGCTCCCTTAGCAATCAGCCCCAGCATTTT,CSGGKGQSSLSNQPQHF
NA,TRBV2,NA,TRBJ1-5,TGTGCCAGCAGTGGATGGGCAGGGCCCAATCAGCCCCAGCATTTT,CASSGWAGPNQPQHF
many,TRBV29-1,TRBD1,TRBJ2-7,TGCAGCGTTGAAGTGGGACAGGGTTACGAGCAGTACTTC,CSVEVGQGYEQYF
many,TRBV28,TRBD2,TRBJ2-7,TGTGCCAGTAGCGGGAGTCCCTACGAGCAGTACTTC,CASSGSPYEQYF
NA,TRBV11-2,TRBD2,TRBJ2-7,TGTGCCAGCAGCTTTTTATATAGCGGGAGTGGTTACGAGCAGTACTTC,CASSFLYSGSGYEQYF
many,TRBV20-1,NA,TRBJ1-1,TGCAGTGCTCCCACGCCCGGAGGGACTGAAGCTTTCTTT,CSAPTPGGTEAFF
NA,TRBV28,NA,TRBJ1-2,TGTGCCAGCAGCTGGCAGGCAGCTTATGGCTACACCTTC,CASSWQAAYGYTF
many,TRBV30,NA,TRBJ1-1,TGTGCCTTGGAGGCGGCAGTACATACTGAAGCTTTCTTT,CALEAAVHTEAFF
once,TRBV2,TRBD1,TRBJ1-5,TGTGCCAGCAGCTCCGGGACAGCCTACAATCAGCCCCAGCATTTT,CASSSGTAYNQPQHF
NA,TRBV24-1,TRBD1,TRBJ2-2,TGTGCAACCAGTGACCCGACAGGGCGCGAGGTCGGGGAGCTGTTTTTT,CATSDPTGREVGELFF
many,TRBV15,TRBD2,TRBJ2-7,TGTGCCACCAGCAGAGATACAGGGCCTAGCGGGAGGCACGAGCAGTACTTC,CATSRDTGPSGRHEQYF
many,TRBV5-5,TRBD1,TRBJ1-3,TGTGCCAGCAGCTTGGAGAGTGGGACAGCTGTATATTTT,CASSLESGTAVYF
few,TRBV11-2,NA,TRBJ2-5,TGTGCCAGCAGCTTAGATCTGATCGGCAGCCAAGAGACCCAGTACTTC,CASSLDLIGSQETQYF
many,TRBV6-5,NA,TRBJ1-6,TGTGCCAGCAGTTACGGGTATTGGGATTCACCCCTCCACTTT,CASSYGYWDSPLHF